The clone carrying this TCR beta chain was recorded once. Original processing notes: The assay estimated nucleated cells by amplifying reference gene primers. TCRdb's table, derived via immunoSEQ multiplex PCR, lists solely in-frame clones and lacks some. The D gene and trimming were derived from the DNA, and the V and J assignments and clone size from that table. The table has about 230,000 clones, under 90% seen once; the top ten hold around 10%. These data are taken from a study of blood T cell repertoires in COVID-19. Study details: Italy, Spain and the United States were the sources of the convalescent and acute COVID-19 samples. The cDNA or gDNA used as material had been derived from T cells, B-cell-depleted T cells, or PBMCs.

Followed longitudinally, the Seattle patients had been enrolled during active infection. Germline values: CDR1 MDHEN, CDR2 SYDVKM. V lost 8 bases to trimming and J lost 4 bases; unmatched junction nucleotides: 6. This CDR3 is 13 amino acids long. This sequence joins TRBV28 and TRBJ1-2, with 8 bases that match TRBD1. Specimen: peripheral blood. The receptor was isolated from a man aged 45-60 years with COVID-19, enrolled during active disease. The CDR3 loop is CASGPGTGYGYTF. In nucleotides, the CDR3 is TGTGCCAGCGGCCCCGGGACAGGCTATGGCTACACCTTC.